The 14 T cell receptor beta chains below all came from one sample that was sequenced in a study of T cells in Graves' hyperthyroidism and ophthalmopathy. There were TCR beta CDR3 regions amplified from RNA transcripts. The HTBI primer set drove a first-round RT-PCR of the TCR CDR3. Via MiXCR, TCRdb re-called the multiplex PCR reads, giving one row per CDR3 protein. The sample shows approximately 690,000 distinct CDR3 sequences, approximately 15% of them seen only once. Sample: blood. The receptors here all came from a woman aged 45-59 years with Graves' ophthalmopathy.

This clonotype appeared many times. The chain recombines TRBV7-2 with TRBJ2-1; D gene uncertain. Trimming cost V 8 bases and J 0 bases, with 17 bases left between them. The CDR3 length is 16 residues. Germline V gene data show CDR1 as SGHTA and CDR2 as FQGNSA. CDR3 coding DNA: TGTGCCAGCGAACCACGTCTTTTCTCCTCCTACAATGAGCAGTTCTTC. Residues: CASEPRLFSSYNEQFF. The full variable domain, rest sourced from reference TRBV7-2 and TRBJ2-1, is GAGVSQSPSNKVTEKGKDVELRCDPISGHTALYWYRQSLGQGLEFLIYFQGNSAPDKSGLPSDRFSAERTGGSVSTLTIQRTQQEDSAVYLCASEPRLFSSYNEQFFGPGTRLTVL.

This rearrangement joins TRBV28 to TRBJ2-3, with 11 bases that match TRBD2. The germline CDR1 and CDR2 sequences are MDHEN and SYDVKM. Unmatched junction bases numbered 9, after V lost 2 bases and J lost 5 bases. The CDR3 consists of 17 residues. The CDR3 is CASSLRTSGSLRDTQYF. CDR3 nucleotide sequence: TGTGCCAGCAGTTTACGTACTAGCGGGAGTCTTAGAGATACGCAGTATTTT.

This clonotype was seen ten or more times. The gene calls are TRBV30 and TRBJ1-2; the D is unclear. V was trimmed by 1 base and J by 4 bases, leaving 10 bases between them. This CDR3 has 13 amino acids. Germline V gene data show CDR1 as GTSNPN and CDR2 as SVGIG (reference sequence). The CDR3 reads CAWSDRGFYGYTF. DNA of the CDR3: TGTGCCTGGAGTGACCGCGGATTCTATGGCTACACCTTC. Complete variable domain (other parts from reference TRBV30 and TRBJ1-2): SQTIHQWPATLVQPVGSPLSLECTVEGTSNPNLYWYRQAAGRGLQLLFYSVGIGQISSEVPQNLSASRPQDRQFILSSKKLLLSDSGFYLCAWSDRGFYGYTFGSGTRLTVV.

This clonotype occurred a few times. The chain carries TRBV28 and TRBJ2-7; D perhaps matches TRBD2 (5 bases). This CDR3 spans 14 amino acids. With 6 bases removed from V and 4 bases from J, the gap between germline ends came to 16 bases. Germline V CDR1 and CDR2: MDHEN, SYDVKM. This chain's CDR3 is CASSRPAGVYEQYF. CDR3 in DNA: TGTGCCAGCAGCCGACCCGCCGGGGTATACGAGCAGTACTTC. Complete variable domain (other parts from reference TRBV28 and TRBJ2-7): DVKVTQSSRYLVKRTGEKVFLECVQDMDHENMFWYRQDPGLGLRLIYFSYDVKMKEKGDIPEGYSVSREKKERFSLILESASTNQTSMYLCASSRPAGVYEQYFGPGTRLTVT.

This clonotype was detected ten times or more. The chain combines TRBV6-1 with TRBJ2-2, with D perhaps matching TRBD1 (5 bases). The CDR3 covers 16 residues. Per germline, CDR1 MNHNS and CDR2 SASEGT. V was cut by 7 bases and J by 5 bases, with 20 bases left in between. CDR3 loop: CASNSVRQGWTGELFF. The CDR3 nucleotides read TGTGCCAGCAACTCTGTTAGGCAGGGATGGACCGGGGAGCTGTTTTTT.

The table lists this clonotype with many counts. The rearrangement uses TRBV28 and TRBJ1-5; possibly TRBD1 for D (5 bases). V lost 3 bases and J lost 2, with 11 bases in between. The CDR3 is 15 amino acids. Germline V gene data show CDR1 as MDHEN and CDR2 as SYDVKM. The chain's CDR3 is CASSFGVTGNQPQHF. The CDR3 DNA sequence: TGTGCCAGCAGTTTCGGGGTGACAGGCAATCAGCCCCAGCATTTT.

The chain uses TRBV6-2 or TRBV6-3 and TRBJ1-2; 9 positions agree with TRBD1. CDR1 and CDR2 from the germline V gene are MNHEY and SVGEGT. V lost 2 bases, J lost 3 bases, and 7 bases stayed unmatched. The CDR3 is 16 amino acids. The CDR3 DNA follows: TGTGCCAGCAGTTACCTTCCTAGGACAGGGGACTATGGCTACACCTTC. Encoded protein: CASSYLPRTGDYGYTF.

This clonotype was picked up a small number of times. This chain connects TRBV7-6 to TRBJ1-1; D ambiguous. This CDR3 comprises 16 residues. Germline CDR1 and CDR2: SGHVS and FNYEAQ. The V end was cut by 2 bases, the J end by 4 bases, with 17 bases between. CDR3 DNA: TGTGCCAGCAGCTTAATCTTTCGTTGGTGGGGCACTGAAGCTTTCTTT. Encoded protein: CASSLIFRWWGTEAFF. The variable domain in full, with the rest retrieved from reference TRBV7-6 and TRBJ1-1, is GAGVSQSPRYKVTKRGQDVALRCDPISGHVSLYWYRQALGQGPEFLTYFNYEAQQDKSGLPNDRFSAERPEGSISTLTIQRTEQRDSAMYRCASSLIFRWWGTEAFFGQGTRLTVV.

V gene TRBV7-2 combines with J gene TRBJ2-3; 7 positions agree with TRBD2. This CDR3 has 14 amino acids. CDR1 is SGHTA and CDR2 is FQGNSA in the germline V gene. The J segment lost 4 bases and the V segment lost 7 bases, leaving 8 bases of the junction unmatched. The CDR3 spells CASTISRGADTQYF. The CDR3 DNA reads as TGTGCCAGCACCATATCTCGGGGGGCAGATACGCAGTATTTT. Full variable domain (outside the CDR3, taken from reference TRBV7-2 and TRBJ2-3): GAGVSQSPSNKVTEKGKDVELRCDPISGHTALYWYRQSLGQGLEFLIYFQGNSAPDKSGLPSDRFSAERTGGSVSTLTIQRTQQEDSAVYLCASTISRGADTQYFGPGTRLTVL.

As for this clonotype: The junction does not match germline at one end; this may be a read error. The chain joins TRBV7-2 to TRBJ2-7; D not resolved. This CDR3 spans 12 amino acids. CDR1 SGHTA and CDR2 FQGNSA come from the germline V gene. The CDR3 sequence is CASSSLTYEQCF. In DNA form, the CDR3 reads TGTGCCAGCAGCTCCCTGACCTACGAGCAGTGCTTC. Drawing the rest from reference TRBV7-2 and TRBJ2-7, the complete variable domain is GAGVSQSPSNKVTEKGKDVELRCDPISGHTALYWYRQSLGQGLEFLIYFQGNSAPDKSGLPSDRFSAERTGGSVSTLTIQRTQQEDSAVYLCASSSLTYEQCFGPGTRLTVT.

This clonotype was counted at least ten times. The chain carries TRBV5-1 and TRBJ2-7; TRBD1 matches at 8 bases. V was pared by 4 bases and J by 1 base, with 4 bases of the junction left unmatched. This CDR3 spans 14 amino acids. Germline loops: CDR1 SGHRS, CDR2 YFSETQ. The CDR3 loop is CASSPWTGSYEQYF. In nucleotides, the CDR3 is TGCGCCAGCAGCCCCTGGACAGGGTCCTACGAGCAGTACTTC. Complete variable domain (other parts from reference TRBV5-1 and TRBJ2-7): KAGVTQTPRYLIKTRGQQVTLSCSPISGHRSVSWYQQTPGQGLQFLFEYFSETQRNKGNFPGRFSGRQFSNSRSEMNVSTLELGDSALYLCASSPWTGSYEQYFGPGTRLTVT.

As DNA, the CDR3 is TGTGCCAGCAGCCTCAACTCCAGGGGGGCAGGGAATGAGCAGTTCTTC. Protein: CASSLNSRGAGNEQFF. V and J are TRBV7-3 and TRBJ2-1, with D possibly matching TRBD1 (7 bases). CDR3 length: 16 amino acids. In germline, CDR1 is SGHTA, CDR2 FQGTGA. With 5 bases removed from V and 7 bases from J, the gap between germline ends came to 21 bases.

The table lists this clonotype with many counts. The CDR3 loop is CASSPDGQDQPQHF. The CDR3 nucleotides read TGTGCCAGCTCCCCCGACGGGCAAGATCAGCCCCAGCATTTT. The genes are TRBV18 and TRBJ1-5; no clear D gene. This CDR3 spans 14 amino acids. The ends were cut back, 6 bases at V and 5 bases at J, with 14 bases in the middle. Germline lookup yields CDR1 KGHSH and CDR2 LQKENI. Drawing the rest from reference TRBV18 and TRBJ1-5, the complete variable domain is NAGVMQNPRHLVRRRGQEARLRCSPMKGHSHVYWYRQLPEEGLKFMVYLQKENIIDESGMPKERFSAEFPKEGPSILRIQQVVRGDSAAYFCASSPDGQDQPQHFGDGTRLSIL.

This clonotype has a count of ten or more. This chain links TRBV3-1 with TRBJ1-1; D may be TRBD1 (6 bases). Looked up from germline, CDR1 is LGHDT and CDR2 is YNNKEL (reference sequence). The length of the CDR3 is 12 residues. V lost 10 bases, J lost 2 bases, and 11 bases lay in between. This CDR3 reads CATRDINTEAFF. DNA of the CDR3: TGTGCCACCCGGGACATAAACACTGAAGCTTTCTTT.